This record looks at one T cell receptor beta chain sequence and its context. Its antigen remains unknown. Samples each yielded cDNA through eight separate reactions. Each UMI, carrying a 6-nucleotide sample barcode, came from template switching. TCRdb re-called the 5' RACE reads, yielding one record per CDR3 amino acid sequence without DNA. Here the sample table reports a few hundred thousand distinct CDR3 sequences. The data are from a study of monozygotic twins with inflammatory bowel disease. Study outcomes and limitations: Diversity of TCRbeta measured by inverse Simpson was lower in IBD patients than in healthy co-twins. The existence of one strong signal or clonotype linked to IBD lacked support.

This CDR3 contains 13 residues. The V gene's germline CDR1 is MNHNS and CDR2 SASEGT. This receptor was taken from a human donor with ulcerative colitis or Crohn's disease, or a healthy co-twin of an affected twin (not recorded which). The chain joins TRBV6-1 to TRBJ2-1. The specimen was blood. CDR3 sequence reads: CASSEAGDYEQFF.